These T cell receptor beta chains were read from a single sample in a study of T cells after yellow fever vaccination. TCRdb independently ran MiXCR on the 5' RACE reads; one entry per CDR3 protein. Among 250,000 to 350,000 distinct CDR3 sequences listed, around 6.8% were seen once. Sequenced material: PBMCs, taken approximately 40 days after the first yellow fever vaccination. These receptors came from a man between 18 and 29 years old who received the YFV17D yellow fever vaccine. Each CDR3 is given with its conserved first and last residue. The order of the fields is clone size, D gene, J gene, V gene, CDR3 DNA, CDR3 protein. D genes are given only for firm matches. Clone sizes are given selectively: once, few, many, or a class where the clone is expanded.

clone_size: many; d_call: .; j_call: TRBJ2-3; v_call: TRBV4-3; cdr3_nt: TGCGCCAGCAGCCAAGCCGGGGCTCCTCCCGCTACGCAGTATTTT; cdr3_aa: CASSQAGAPPATQYF
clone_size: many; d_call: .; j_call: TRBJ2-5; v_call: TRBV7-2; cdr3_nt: TGTGCCAGCAGCTTAGCGGGGGTCCAAGAGACCCAGTACTTC; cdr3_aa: CASSLAGVQETQYF
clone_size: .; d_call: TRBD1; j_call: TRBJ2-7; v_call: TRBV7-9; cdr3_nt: TGTGCCAGCAGCCTCACCATGACAGGGGACGAGCAGTACTTC; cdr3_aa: CASSLTMTGDEQYF
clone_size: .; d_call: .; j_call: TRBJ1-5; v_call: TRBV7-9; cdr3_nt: TGTGCCAGCAGCCTGGACAGAGATCAGCCCCAGCATTTT; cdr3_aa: CASSLDRDQPQHF
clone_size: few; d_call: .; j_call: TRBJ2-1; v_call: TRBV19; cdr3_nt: TGTGCCAGTAAGAGGACGGGATTGGGTGATGAGCAGTTCTTC; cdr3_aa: CASKRTGLGDEQFF
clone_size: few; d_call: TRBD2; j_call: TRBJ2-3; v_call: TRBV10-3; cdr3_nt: TGTGCCACCGGACTAGCGGGACCCACAGATACGCAGTATTTT; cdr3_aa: CATGLAGPTDTQYF
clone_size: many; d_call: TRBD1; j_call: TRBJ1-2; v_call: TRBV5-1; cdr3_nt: TGCGCCAGCAGCTTCGACCTATCTAAGACAGGGCCGGGCTACACCTTC; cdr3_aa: CASSFDLSKTGPGYTF
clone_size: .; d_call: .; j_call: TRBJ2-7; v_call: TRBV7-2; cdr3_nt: TGTGCCAGCAGCTTAGTCGCCGAGAACCCTTGGGAGCAGTACTTC; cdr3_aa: CASSLVAENPWEQYF
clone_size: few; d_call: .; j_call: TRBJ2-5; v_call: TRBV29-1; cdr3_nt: TGCAGCGTTCAGACTGAATACCAAGAGACCCAGTACTTC; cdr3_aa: CSVQTEYQETQYF
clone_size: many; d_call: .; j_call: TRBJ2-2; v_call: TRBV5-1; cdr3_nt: TGCGCCAGCAGACTCTTACCCACGAACACCGGGGAGCTGTTTTTT; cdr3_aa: CASRLLPTNTGELFF
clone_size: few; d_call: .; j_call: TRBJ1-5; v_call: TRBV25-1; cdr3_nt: TGTGCCAGCAGTGAGACAATTAGCAATCAGCCCCAGCATTTT; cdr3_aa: CASSETISNQPQHF
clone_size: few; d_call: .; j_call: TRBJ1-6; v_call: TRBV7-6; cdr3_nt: TGTGCCAGCAGCTTAGTTAGTCCCTATAATTCACCCCTCCACTTT; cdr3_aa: CASSLVSPYNSPLHF
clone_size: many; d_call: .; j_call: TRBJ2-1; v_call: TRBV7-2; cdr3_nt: TGTGCCAGCAAGGCAGGAACAAATGAGCAGTTCTTC; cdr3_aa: CASKAGTNEQFF
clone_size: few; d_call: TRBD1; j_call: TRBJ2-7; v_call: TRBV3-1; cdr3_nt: TGTGCCAGCAGCAGAACCGGGACAGGGGTCTACGAGCAGTACTTC; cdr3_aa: CASSRTGTGVYEQYF
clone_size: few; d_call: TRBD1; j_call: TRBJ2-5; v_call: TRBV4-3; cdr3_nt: TGCGCCAGCAGCCAAGATAGACCCGGACAGGACCAAGAGACCCAGTACTTC; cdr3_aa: CASSQDRPGQDQETQYF
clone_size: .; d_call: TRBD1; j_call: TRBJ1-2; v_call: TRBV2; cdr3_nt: TGTGCCAGCAGTGAAACAGGGGGCGCATATGGCTACACCTTC; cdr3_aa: CASSETGGAYGYTF
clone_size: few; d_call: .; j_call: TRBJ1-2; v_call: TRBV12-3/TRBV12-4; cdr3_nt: TGTGCCAGCAGCCGGGGATCGACCCGGTATGGCTACACCTTC; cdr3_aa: CASSRGSTRYGYTF
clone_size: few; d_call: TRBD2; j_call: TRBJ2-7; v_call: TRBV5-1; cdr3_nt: TGCGCCAGCAGCCTGGGACTAGCCTCCGAGCAGTACTTC; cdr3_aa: CASSLGLASEQYF
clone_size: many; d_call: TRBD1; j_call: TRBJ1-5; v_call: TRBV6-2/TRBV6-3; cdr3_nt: TGTGCCAGCAGTACTCGGACAGGGTCAAGCAATCAGCCCCAGCATTTT; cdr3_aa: CASSTRTGSSNQPQHF
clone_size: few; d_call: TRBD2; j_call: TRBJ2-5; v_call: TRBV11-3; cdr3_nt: TGTGCCAGCAGCCGCGGGCTAGCGGGGGGTGGAGTGGAGACCCAGTACTTC; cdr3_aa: CASSRGLAGGGVETQYF
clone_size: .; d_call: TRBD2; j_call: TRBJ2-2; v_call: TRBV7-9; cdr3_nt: TGTGCCAGCAGACTCACCAGCGGGGGACCGAACACCGGGGAGCTGTTTTTT; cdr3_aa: CASRLTSGGPNTGELFF
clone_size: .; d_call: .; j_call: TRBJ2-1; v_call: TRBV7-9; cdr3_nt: TGTGCCAGCAGCTTATTATGGAATCCATACAATGAGCAGTTCTTC; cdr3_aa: CASSLLWNPYNEQFF
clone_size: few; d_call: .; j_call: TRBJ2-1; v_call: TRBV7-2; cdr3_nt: TGTGCCAGCTTAATAACCCCTCGGGATGAGCAGTTCTTC; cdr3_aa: CASLITPRDEQFF
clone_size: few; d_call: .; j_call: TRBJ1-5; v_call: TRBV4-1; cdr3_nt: TGCGCCAGCAGCCAAGGGAGGGCCCAGCCCCAGCATTTT; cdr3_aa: CASSQGRAQPQHF
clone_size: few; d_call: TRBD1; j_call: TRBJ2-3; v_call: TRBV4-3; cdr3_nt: TGCGCCAGCAGCCAAGATAAGGTAACAGGGGCGGCAGATACGCAGTATTTT; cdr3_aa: CASSQDKVTGAADTQYF
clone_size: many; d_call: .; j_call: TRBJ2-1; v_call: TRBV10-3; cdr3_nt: TGTGCCATCAGTGACGGAGGCTCCTACAATGAGCAGTTCTTC; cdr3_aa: CAISDGGSYNEQFF
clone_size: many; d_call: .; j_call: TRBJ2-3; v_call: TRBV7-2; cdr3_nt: TGTGCCAGCAGCTTAATGACAGATACGCAGTATTTT; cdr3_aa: CASSLMTDTQYF
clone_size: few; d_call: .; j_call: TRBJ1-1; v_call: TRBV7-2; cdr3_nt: TGTGCCAGCACCGACCCCGCGGGGTACACTGAAGCTTTCTTT; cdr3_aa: CASTDPAGYTEAFF
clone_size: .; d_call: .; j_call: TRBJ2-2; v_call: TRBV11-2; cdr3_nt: TGTGCCAGCAGCTTAGAACCAGGGCGGATCATATTCGGGGAGCTGTTTTTT; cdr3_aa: CASSLEPGRIIFGELFF
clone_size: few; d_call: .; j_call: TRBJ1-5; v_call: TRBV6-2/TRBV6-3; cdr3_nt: TGTGCCAGCCACCCTCGGGCAGCCAATCAGCCCCAGCATTTT; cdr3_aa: CASHPRAANQPQHF
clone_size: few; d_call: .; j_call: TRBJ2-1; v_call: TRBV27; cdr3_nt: TGTGCCAGCAGTAGTACCCCGGGGGACAATGAGCAGTTCTTC; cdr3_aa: CASSSTPGDNEQFF
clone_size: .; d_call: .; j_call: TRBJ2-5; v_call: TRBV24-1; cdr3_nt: TGTGCCACCAGTGACAACAGGGTCCAGGAGACCCAGTACTTC; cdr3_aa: CATSDNRVQETQYF
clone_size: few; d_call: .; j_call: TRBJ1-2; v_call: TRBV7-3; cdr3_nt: TGTGCCAGCAGCACACGCGGGGGAGATGGCTACACCTTC; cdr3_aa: CASSTRGGDGYTF
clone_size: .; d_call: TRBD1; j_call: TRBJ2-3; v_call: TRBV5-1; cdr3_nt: TGCGCCAGCAGCTGGGGATACGGGACACAGGGGACAGATACGCAGTATTTT; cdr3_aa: CASSWGYGTQGTDTQYF
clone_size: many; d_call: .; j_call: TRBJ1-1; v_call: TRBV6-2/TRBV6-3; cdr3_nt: TGTGCCAGCAGGTGGGGCGCCGACACTGAAGCTTTCTTT; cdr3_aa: CASRWGADTEAFF
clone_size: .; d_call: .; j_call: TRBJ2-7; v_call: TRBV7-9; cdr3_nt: TGTGCCAGCAGCGCCGCCTACGAGCAGTACTTC; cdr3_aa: CASSAAYEQYF
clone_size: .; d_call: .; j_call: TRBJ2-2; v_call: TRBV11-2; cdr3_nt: TGTGCCAGCAGCTCCCGGGTGATTCTCGGGGAGCTGTTTTTT; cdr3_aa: CASSSRVILGELFF
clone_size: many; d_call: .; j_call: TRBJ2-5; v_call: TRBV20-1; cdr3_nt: TGCAGTGCGAGAGGGCTAGGAGAGACCCAGTACTTC; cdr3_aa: CSARGLGETQYF
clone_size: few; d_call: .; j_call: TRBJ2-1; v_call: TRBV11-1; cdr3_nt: TGTGCCAGCAGCGTACAGGGTTATTGGGAGCAGTTCTTC; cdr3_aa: CASSVQGYWEQFF
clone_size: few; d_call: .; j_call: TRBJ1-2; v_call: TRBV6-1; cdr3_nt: TGTGCCAGCAGTGAACAGGGATCTAACTATGGCTACACCTTC; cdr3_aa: CASSEQGSNYGYTF
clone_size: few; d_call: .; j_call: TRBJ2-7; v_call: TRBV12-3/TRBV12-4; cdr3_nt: TGTGCCAGCAGTTTATCCCCTGGGAACGAGCAGTACTTC; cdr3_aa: CASSLSPGNEQYF
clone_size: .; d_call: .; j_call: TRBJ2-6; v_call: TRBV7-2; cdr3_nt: TGTGCCAGCAGCCCCCCCGGGGCCTCTGGGGCCAACGTCCTGACTTTC; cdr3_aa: CASSPPGASGANVLTF
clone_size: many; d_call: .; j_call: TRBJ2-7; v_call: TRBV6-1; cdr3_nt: TGTGCCAGCAGAACGGGCCCGGGGCTTGTCTACGAGCAGTACTTC; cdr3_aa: CASRTGPGLVYEQYF